The next 14 T cell receptor beta chains were all read from a single sample in a study of blood T cells in healthy people across ages. Primers used in a second PCR of about 7 to 11 cycles were a sample-barcoded 5' primer and a J-beta primer mix. TCRdb re-called the 5' RACE reads with MiXCR, one entry per CDR3 protein. The top ten hold approximately 51% of the sample, which has 350,000 to 450,000 distinct CDR3 sequences, approximately 52% seen once. The source material was blood. The receptors originated from a man between 60 and 75 years old in good health.

This clonotype occurred a few times. The chain combines TRBV7-8 with TRBJ2-1, with 13 nucleotides matching TRBD2. Germline CDR1 is SGHVS and CDR2 is FQNEAQ. The V and J ends lost 5 bases and 7 bases, in that order; junction bases with no gene match: 5. This CDR3 region has 15 residues. The CDR3: CASSVAGLAGNEQFF. The CDR3 coding sequence is TGTGCCAGCAGCGTCGCGGGACTAGCGGGGAATGAGCAGTTCTTC.

This clonotype was found once. V usage is TRBV6-5 and J usage is TRBJ2-7, with TRBD1 matching over 8 bases. Germline V gene sequence: CDR1 MNHEY, CDR2 SVGAGI. This CDR3 comprises 15 residues. After removal of 6 bases from V and 4 bases from J, the junction contained 11 bases not matched to a gene. The chain's CDR3 is CASSPWTGNGYEQYF. CDR3 in DNA: TGTGCCAGCAGCCCTTGGACAGGGAACGGGTACGAGCAGTACTTC.

As regards this clonotype: Given a much more abundant clone one base away, this may be a read error. V is TRBV12-3 or TRBV12-4 and J is TRBJ2-3; D not resolved. The CDR3 runs to 13 residues. CDR3 amino acids: CASSHYYTDTRYF. DNA of the CDR3: TGTGCCAGCAGCCACTACTACACAGATACGCGGTATTTT.

V and J are TRBV29-1 and TRBJ2-3; D might be TRBD1 (6 bases). Germline CDR1 is SQVTM and CDR2 is ANQGSEA. V lost 2 bases, J lost 7 bases, and 16 bases lay in between. The CDR3 is 14 amino acids. DNA of the CDR3: TGCAGCGTTGAACCAGGGGCTAGCAGGTATACGCAGTATTTT. It encodes CSVEPGASRYTQYF.

This clonotype was picked up one time. V usage is TRBV11-1 and J usage is TRBJ2-5, with no clear D. CDR1 is SGHAT, CDR2 FQDESV, per germline (reference sequence). V lost 4 bases, J lost 2 bases, and 11 bases lay in between. The CDR3 is 14 residues long. The DNA for the CDR3 is TGTGCCAGCAGCTCGGACGGCTGGCAAGAGACCCAGTACTTC. It yields the protein CASSSDGWQETQYF.

This sequence joins TRBV20-1 and TRBJ2-1, with a weak D call TRBD2 (5 bases). Germline V gene lookup returns CDR1 DFQATT and CDR2 SNEGSKA (reference sequence). CDR3 length: 13 amino acids. Here the CDR3 DNA reads TGCAGCGGACTGAGTGGGTTTGACAATGAGCAGTTCTTC. This encodes CSGLSGFDNEQFF.

The chain employs TRBV11-2 and TRBJ1-2; D is possibly TRBD1 (5 bases). Germline-derived CDR1 and CDR2 are SGHAT and FQNNGV. Trimming pared 1 base from V and 5 bases from J, leaving 8 bases between. This CDR3 comprises 13 residues. The CDR3 DNA follows: TGTGCCAGCAGCTTAGGTCCAGGGTATGGCTACACCTTC. Amino acids: CASSLGPGYGYTF.

This clonotype was counted ten times or more. The chain recombines TRBV7-2 with TRBJ2-1; TRBD1 might be the D (6 bases). The CDR3 sequence is 12 residues long. Trimming cost V 1 base and J 10 bases, with 8 bases left between them. Germline assignment: CDR1 SGHTA and CDR2 FQGNSA. The CDR3 reads CASSLGGTEQFF. In DNA form, the CDR3 reads TGTGCCAGCAGCTTAGGAGGGACAGAGCAGTTCTTC.

This clonotype was seen a single time. This sequence joins TRBV12-3 or TRBV12-4 and TRBJ2-3, with D possibly TRBD2 on 5 matching bases. The CDR3 loop spans 12 amino acids. Trimming shortened V by 5 bases and J by 10 bases, and 13 bases separated the two germline ends. The CDR3 sequence: CASSPGLAAQYF. Written as DNA, the CDR3 is TGTGCCAGCAGTCCCGGACTGGCTGCGCAGTATTTT.

The chain uses TRBV5-8 and TRBJ2-5; D remains unclear. The V gene lost 4 bases and the J gene lost 11 bases, with 12 bases spanning the gap. This CDR3 contains 11 residues. Germline V gene lookup returns CDR1 SGHTS and CDR2 YDEGEE. This chain's CDR3 is CASSRNTEQYF. CDR3 sequence (DNA): TGTGCCAGCAGCCGGAACACAGAGCAGTACTTC.

The chain uses TRBV4-3 and TRBJ2-3; TRBD2 agrees at 7 bases. V trimming: 1 base; J trimming: 7 bases; junction bases outside the gene matches: 8. Germline V gene lookup returns CDR1 LGHNA and CDR2 YSLEER. This CDR3 has 15 amino acids. This chain's CDR3 is CASSQGSGAPNTQYF. The CDR3 DNA reads as TGCGCCAGCAGCCAAGGGAGCGGGGCCCCCAATACGCAGTATTTT.

The V gene is TRBV4-2, the J gene TRBJ2-5; 7 nucleotides agree with TRBD1. CDR1 is LGHNA and CDR2 is YNFKEQ in the germline V gene. CDR3 length: 16 amino acids. Unmatched junction bases numbered 10, after V lost 1 base and J lost 5 bases. The CDR3 region has the DNA TGTGCCAGCAGCCAAGGAGACCAGGGGGAAGCGGAGACCCAGTACTTC. It encodes CASSQGDQGEAETQYF.

The chain combines TRBV20-1 with TRBJ2-3; D not certain. Germline CDR1 is DFQATT and CDR2 is SNEGSKA (reference sequence). V dropped 3 bases and J dropped 8 bases, with 12 bases sitting between them. The CDR3 covers 12 residues. The CDR3 reads CSASPAGGTQYF. CDR3 in DNA: TGCAGTGCTAGCCCGGCTGGCGGTACGCAGTATTTT.

This clonotype was recorded a few times. Possible read error: a much larger clone is one base away. The chain carries TRBV2 and TRBJ2-5; the match to TRBD1 covers 10 bases. The CDR3 runs to 15 residues. Per the germline V gene, CDR1 is SNHLY and CDR2 is FYNNEI. The V and J ends lost 3 bases and 1 base, in that order; junction bases with no gene match: 2. The CDR3 DNA sequence: TGTGCCAGCAGTGATGACAGGGGGCGCCAAGAGACCCAGTACTTC. It encodes CASSDDRGRQETQYF.